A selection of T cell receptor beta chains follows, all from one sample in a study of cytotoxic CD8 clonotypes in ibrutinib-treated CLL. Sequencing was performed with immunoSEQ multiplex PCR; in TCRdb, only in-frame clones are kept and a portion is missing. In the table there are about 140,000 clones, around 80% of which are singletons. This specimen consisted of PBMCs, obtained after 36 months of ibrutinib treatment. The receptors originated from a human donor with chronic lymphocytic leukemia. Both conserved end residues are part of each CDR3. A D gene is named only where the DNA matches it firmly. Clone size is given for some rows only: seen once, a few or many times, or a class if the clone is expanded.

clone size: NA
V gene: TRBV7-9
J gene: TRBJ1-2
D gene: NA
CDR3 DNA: TGTGCCAGCAGCTTAGAGGTGAATGGCTACACCTTC
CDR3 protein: CASSLEVNGYTF

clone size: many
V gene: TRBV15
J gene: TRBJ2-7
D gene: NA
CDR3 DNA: TGTGCCACCAGCAGAGACTTATACGATTACGAGCAGTACTTC
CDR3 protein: CATSRDLYDYEQYF

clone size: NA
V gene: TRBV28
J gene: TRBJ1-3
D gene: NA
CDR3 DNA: TGTGCCAGCACCTCCATCTCATTAACAAGGAACTTCTCCTCTGGAAACACCATATATTTT
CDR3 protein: CASTSISLTRNFSSGNTIYF

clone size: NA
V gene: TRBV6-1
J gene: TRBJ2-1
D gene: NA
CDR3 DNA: TGTGCCAGCAGTGAGCAGGGGTTTGAGCAGTTCTTC
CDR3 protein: CASSEQGFEQFF

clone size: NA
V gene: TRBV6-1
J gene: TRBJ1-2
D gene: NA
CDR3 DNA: TGTGCCAGCAATAGGGGAGGTGAAAGTGGCTACACCTTC
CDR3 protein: CASNRGGESGYTF

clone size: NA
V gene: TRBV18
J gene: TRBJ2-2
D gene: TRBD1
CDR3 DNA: TGTGCCAGCTCACCAAGCGGACAGGGGAACACCGGGGAGCTGTTTTTT
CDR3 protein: CASSPSGQGNTGELFF

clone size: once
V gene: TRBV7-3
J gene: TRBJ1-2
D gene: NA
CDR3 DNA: TGTGCCAGCAGCTTAACAACAGGGTACTATGGCTACACCTTC
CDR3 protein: CASSLTTGYYGYTF

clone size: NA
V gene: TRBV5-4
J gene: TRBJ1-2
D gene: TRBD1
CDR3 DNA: TGTGCCAGCAGCGCGGGACAGGGGGCTACCTATGGCTACACCTTC
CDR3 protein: CASSAGQGATYGYTF

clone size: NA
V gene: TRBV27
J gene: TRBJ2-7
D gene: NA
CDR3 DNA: TGTGCCAGCAGTTTGACAGGATTCTACGAGCAGTACTTC
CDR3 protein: CASSLTGFYEQYF

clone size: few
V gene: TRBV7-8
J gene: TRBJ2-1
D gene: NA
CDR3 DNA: TGTGCCAGCAGCTTAGGGACAGTCGGCAATGAGCAGTTCTTC
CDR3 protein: CASSLGTVGNEQFF

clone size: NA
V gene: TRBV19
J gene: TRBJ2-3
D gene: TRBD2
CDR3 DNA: TGTGCCAGTAGTATTAGCGGGAGAAGCACAGATACGCAGTATTTT
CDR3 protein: CASSISGRSTDTQYF

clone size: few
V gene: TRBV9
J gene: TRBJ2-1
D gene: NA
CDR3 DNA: TGTGCCAGCAGCGTAGGTACACAGCAGTTCTTC
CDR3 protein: CASSVGTQQFF

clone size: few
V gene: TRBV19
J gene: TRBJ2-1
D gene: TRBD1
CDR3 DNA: TGTGCCACTGGGAGGACAGGGAATTACAATGAGCAGTTCTTC
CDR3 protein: CATGRTGNYNEQFF

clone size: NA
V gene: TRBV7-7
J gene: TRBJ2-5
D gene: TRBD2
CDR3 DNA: TGTGCCAGCAGCTTAGGTCGCCTAGCGGGAAGGGAGACCCAGTACTTC
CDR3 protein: CASSLGRLAGRETQYF

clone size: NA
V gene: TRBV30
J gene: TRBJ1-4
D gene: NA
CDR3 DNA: TGTGCCTGGAGTGTGGATTGGGGGGCTCGGGAAAAACTGTTTTTT
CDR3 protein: CAWSVDWGAREKLFF

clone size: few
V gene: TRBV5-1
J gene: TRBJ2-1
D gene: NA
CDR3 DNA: TGCGCCAGCAGGGAAGTCCCGAGCTCCTACAATGAGCAGTTCTTC
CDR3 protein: CASREVPSSYNEQFF

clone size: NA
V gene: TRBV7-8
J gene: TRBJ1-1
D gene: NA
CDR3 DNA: TGTGCCAGCAGGAAATACAGGGCCCCAGGCTCTGAAGCTTTCTTT
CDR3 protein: CASRKYRAPGSEAFF

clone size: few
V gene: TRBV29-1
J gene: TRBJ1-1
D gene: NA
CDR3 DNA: TGCAGCGTTGGGTGGGGTCCGACCATGAACACTGAAGCTTTCTTT
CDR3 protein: CSVGWGPTMNTEAFF

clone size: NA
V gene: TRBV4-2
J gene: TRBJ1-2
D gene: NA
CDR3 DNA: TGTGCCAGCAGCCAAGACCTCCGGGGAGGCTACACCTTC
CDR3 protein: CASSQDLRGGYTF

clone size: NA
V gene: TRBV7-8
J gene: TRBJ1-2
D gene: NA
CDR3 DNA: TGTGCCAGCAGCCCGACACCGGGGGCTGGCTACACCTTC
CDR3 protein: CASSPTPGAGYTF

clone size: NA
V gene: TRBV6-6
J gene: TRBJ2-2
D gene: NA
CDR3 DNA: TGTGCCAGCAGTTATAATGAGGGGGAGCTGTTTTTT
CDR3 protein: CASSYNEGELFF

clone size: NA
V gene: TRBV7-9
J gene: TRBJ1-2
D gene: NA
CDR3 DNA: TGTGCCAGCAGCTCCCGACGGGCAAATGGCTACACCTTC
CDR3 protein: CASSSRRANGYTF

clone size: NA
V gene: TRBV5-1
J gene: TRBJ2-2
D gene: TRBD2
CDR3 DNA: TGCGCCAGCAGCTTGGCGCTAGCGGGGGTCGGCGGGGAGCTGTTTTTT
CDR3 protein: CASSLALAGVGGELFF

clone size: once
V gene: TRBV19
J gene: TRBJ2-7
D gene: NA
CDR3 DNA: TGTGCCAGTAGTATGGGTTTCGGGAGCATTGAGCAGTACTTC
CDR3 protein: CASSMGFGSIEQYF

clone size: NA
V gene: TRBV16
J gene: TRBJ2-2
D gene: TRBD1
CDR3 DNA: TGTGCCAGCAGCCAATACCAAAGGACAGGAATCACCGGGGAGCTGTTTTTT
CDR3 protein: CASSQYQRTGITGELFF

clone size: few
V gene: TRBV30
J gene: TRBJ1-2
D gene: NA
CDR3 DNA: TGTGCCTGGAGTGTAATGCCCTATGGCTACACCTTC
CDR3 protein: CAWSVMPYGYTF

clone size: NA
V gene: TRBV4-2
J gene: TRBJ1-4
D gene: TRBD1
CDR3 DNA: TGTGCCAGCAGCGCAAAACGACAGGGCCGGCTAAATGAAAAACTGTTTTTT
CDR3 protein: CASSAKRQGRLNEKLFF

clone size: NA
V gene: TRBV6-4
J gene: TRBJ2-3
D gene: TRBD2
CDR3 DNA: TGTGCCAGCAGTGCTACTAGCGGAAGCACAGATACGCAGTATTTT
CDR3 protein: CASSATSGSTDTQYF

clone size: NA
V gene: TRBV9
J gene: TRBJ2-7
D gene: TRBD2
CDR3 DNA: TGTGCCAGCAGCGTCGGGACTAGCGGTACCTACGAGCAGTACTTC
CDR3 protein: CASSVGTSGTYEQYF

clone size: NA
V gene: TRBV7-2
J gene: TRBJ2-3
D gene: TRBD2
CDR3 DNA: TGTGCCAGCAGCTTACGCCTAGCGGGAGCGGTAGATACGCAGTATTTT
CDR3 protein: CASSLRLAGAVDTQYF

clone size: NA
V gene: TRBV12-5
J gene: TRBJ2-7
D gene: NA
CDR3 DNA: TGTGCTAGTGGTTGGGACACGGGCTACGAGCAGTACTTC
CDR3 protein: CASGWDTGYEQYF

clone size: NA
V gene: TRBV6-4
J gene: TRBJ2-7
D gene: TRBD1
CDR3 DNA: TGTGCCAGCAGTGAATGGACAGGGGGCGAGCAGTACTTC
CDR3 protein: CASSEWTGGEQYF

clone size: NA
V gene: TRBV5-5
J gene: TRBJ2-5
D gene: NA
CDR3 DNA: TGTGCCAGCAGCTTGGAGGGGCCTAGCAGCCAAGAGACCCAGTACTTC
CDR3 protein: CASSLEGPSSQETQYF

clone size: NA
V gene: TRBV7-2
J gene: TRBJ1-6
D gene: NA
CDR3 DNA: TGTGCCAGCAGCTCGCGTCTCCAGAATTCACCCCTCCACTTT
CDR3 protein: CASSSRLQNSPLHF

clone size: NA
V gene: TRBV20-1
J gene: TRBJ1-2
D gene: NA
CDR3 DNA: TGCAGTGAGGCCCCCGGCTATGGCTACACCTTC
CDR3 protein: CSEAPGYGYTF

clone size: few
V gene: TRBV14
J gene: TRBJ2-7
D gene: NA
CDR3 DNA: TGTGCCAGCAGTCAGGGACTCTCCTACGAGCAGTACTTC
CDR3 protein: CASSQGLSYEQYF

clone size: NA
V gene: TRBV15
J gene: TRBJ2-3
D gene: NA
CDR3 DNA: TGTGCCACCAGCAGAGGGCCGAGACAGTATTTT
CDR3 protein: CATSRGPRQYF